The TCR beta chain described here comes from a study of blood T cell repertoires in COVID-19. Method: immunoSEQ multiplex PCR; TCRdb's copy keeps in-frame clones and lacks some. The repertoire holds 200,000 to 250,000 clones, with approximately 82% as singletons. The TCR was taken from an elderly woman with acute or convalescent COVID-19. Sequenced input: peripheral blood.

CDR3 coding DNA: TGTGCCAGCAGTCCCGGGACAGCCCTACGGGGCTACACCTTC. This translates into CASSPGTALRGYTF. The V gene is TRBV2, the J gene TRBJ1-2, with TRBD1 matching over 7 bases. J gave up 8 bases and V 5 bases, and 11 bases lay outside the gene matches. This CDR3 spans 14 amino acids. Germline V gene sequence: CDR1 SNHLY, CDR2 FYNNEI.